These T cell receptor beta chains were read from a single sample in a study of shared clonotypes between healthy human individuals. Generated by immunoSEQ multiplex PCR, the TCRdb table keeps only in-frame clones and is missing some. The sample contains approximately 2,000,000 clones, 85% to 95% of which appear only once. The sample consisted of naive CD8+ T cells from PBMCs. Source of these receptors: a man aged 18 to 35 in good health. Some clones in this sample may be carry-over from other donors' samples. CDR3s include the opening cysteine and the closing phenylalanine or tryptophan. A D gene is named only where the DNA matches it firmly. Clone sizes are given selectively: once, few, many, or a class where the clone is expanded.

NA,TRBJ2-1,TRBD2,TRBV4-3,TGCGCCAGCAGCCATTCTAGCGGGCTAACGAGCTCCTACAATGAGCAGTTCTTC,CASSHSSGLTSSYNEQFF
NA,TRBJ2-2,NA,TRBV9,TGTGCCAGCAGCGTGTCAGGGGCTACCGGGGAGCTGTTTTTT,CASSVSGATGELFF
NA,TRBJ1-2,TRBD1,TRBV4-2,TGTGCCAGCAGCCAAGAAGACAGGGGGTGGAATGGCTACACCTTC,CASSQEDRGWNGYTF
few,TRBJ2-7,TRBD1,TRBV5-1,TGCGCCAGCAGCATCGCCGCCCGACAGGGGGCAGTTTACGAGCAGTACTTC,CASSIAARQGAVYEQYF
NA,TRBJ2-7,NA,TRBV6-5,TGTGCCAGCAGTTACTTGAGTGTAAGGGGCTACGAGCAGTACTTC,CASSYLSVRGYEQYF
NA,TRBJ2-7,NA,TRBV9,TGTGCCAGCAGCGTAGCCCAGGCAAGCGAGCAGTACTTC,CASSVAQASEQYF
NA,TRBJ2-1,TRBD1,TRBV27,TGTGCCAGCATGGGGGACAGGGGGGAGGGCAATGAGCAGTTCTTC,CASMGDRGEGNEQFF
NA,TRBJ2-7,TRBD2,TRBV7-2,TGTGCCAGCAGCCATGTAGGCGGGAGTTTCGGCGAGCAGTACTTC,CASSHVGGSFGEQYF
NA,TRBJ1-1,NA,TRBV28,TGTGCCAGCAGTTTCACGAGGGGGGCTGAAGCTTTCTTT,CASSFTRGAEAFF
NA,TRBJ2-4,NA,TRBV4-1,TGCGCCAGCAGCCAAGTGCAGAACATTCAGTACTTC,CASSQVQNIQYF
NA,TRBJ2-7,NA,TRBV27,TGTGCCAGCAGCCCGAGGGGGGCCAGCTCCTACGAGCAGTACTTC,CASSPRGASSYEQYF
NA,TRBJ1-1,NA,TRBV7-8,TGTGCCAGCAGCTATAGTCGGCGGGAAAGTACTGAAGCTTTCTTT,CASSYSRRESTEAFF
NA,TRBJ2-3,TRBD2,TRBV18,TGTGCCAGCTCACTACCTCCTCAGGGACTATTCACAGATACGCAGTATTTT,CASSLPPQGLFTDTQYF
NA,TRBJ1-1,NA,TRBV9,TGTGCCAGCAGCGCCCCGGGGGGCACTGAAGCTTTCTTT,CASSAPGGTEAFF
NA,TRBJ2-1,NA,TRBV5-1,TGCGCCAGCAGCTTGGAAGGCGGGCTTAATGAGCAGTTCTTC,CASSLEGGLNEQFF
once,TRBJ2-1,NA,TRBV9,TGTGCCAGCAGCGTAGGAGGGTCCGGTTTTGATGAGCAGTTCTTC,CASSVGGSGFDEQFF
NA,TRBJ1-3,NA,TRBV5-4,TGTGCCAGCAGTGGGGGTAGGGGAAACACCATATATTTT,CASSGGRGNTIYF
NA,TRBJ1-5,NA,TRBV7-8,TGTGCCAGCAGCCCCCCAGGGCCCGATAGCAATCAGCCCCAGCATTTT,CASSPPGPDSNQPQHF
NA,TRBJ1-2,TRBD1,TRBV30,TGTGCCTGGAGTGTCTCGACAGGGAGGTTTCGTGGCTACACCTTC,CAWSVSTGRFRGYTF
NA,TRBJ1-3,TRBD1,TRBV10-2,TGCGCCAGCAGTGCAGGGGGCGCGGGTGGAAACACCATATATTTT,CASSAGGAGGNTIYF
NA,TRBJ2-7,TRBD1,TRBV27,TGTGCCAGCAAACTCGGGACAGGGACCTACGAGCAGTACTTC,CASKLGTGTYEQYF
NA,TRBJ2-7,TRBD2,TRBV27,TGTGCCAGCCACAAACTAGCGGGGACCGGCGAGCAGTACTTC,CASHKLAGTGEQYF
NA,TRBJ1-5,NA,TRBV5-6,TGTGCCAGCAGCCCCGGGGGGGGTAGGAGCAATCAGCCCCAGCATTTT,CASSPGGGRSNQPQHF
once,TRBJ1-1,NA,TRBV6-1,TGTGCCAGCAGTGATGGGCCGGCGCCGACCCCCAACACTGAAGCTTTCTTT,CASSDGPAPTPNTEAFF
NA,TRBJ1-1,NA,TRBV5-8,TGTGCCAGCAGCTTGGGGTACATGAACACTGAAGCTTTCTTT,CASSLGYMNTEAFF
once,TRBJ2-7,NA,TRBV27,TGTGCCAGCAGTCCCGGAGAGAGCTCCTACGAGCAGTACTTC,CASSPGESSYEQYF